The 2 T cell receptor beta chains in this list originate from one sample, sequenced in a study of blood T cell repertoires in COVID-19. Method: immunoSEQ multiplex PCR; TCRdb's copy keeps in-frame clones and lacks some. The sample includes about 77,000 clones, 70% to 75% of them seen just once. Sample: peripheral blood. The receptors originated from a man in his fifties or sixties with acute or convalescent COVID-19.

The chain couples TRBV6-1 to TRBJ1-2, with a tentative D call TRBD1 (5 bases). This CDR3 spans 15 amino acids. Germline V gene sequence: CDR1 MNHNS, CDR2 SASEGT. The V gene lost 0 bases and the J gene lost 4 bases, with 12 bases spanning the gap. The CDR3 spells CASSEAPGGIYGYTF. The CDR3 nucleotides are TGTGCCAGCAGTGAAGCCCCCGGGGGGATCTATGGCTACACCTTC.

This clone has only one observation. V gene TRBV29-1 combines with J gene TRBJ1-1; D is unclear. Trimming took 4 bases from V and 5 from J, leaving 11 bases between them. Germline CDR1 SQVTM, CDR2 ANQGSEA. The CDR3 consists of 12 residues. The CDR3: CSVARGETEAFF. The CDR3, as DNA: TGCAGCGTTGCCCGGGGAGAGACTGAAGCTTTCTTT.